These T cell receptor beta chains were read from a single sample in a study of blood T cell repertoires in COVID-19. Generated by immunoSEQ multiplex PCR, the TCRdb table keeps only in-frame clones and is missing some. This sample has about 180,000 clones; about 90% occur once, and the top ten carry roughly 8.6%. Material: PBMCs or T cells enriched from blood (not recorded which). The receptors derive from a woman aged 18-29 years who had recovered from COVID-19. The CDR3 runs from the conserved cysteine through the conserved F or W. D genes are given only for firm matches. Clone size is not always given. Where it is, it says once, few, many or a class for expanded clones.

V gene	D gene	J gene	clone size	CDR3 DNA	CDR3 protein
TRBV6-5	-	TRBJ1-4	-	TGTGCCAGCAGTTATGGGCCATCTGAAACTAATGAAAAACTGTTTTTT	CASSYGPSETNEKLFF
TRBV5-1	-	TRBJ1-5	-	TGCGCCAGCAGCTTCCAGGGAAACCCTAATCAGCCCCAGCATTTT	CASSFQGNPNQPQHF
TRBV5-1	-	TRBJ2-2	-	TGCGCCAGCAGCTTTACAGGCCCTAACACCGGGGAGCTGTTTTTT	CASSFTGPNTGELFF
TRBV7-2	TRBD1	TRBJ1-5	-	TGTGCCAGCAGCTCAACAGGGGATCAGCCCCAGCATTTT	CASSSTGDQPQHF
TRBV9	-	TRBJ2-3	-	TGTGCCAGCAGCGTAGAGGGACATATCACAGATACGCAGTATTTT	CASSVEGHITDTQYF
TRBV5-6	-	TRBJ1-2	few	TGTGCCAGCCGACAGAGTAACTATGGCTACACCTTC	CASRQSNYGYTF
TRBV29-1	TRBD2	TRBJ2-1	once	TGCAGCGTTGAACTCTCTAGCGGGATATACAATGAGCAGTTCTTC	CSVELSSGIYNEQFF
TRBV2	TRBD2	TRBJ2-5	-	TGTGCCAGCAGTGAACAGCTAGCGGGAAACACGATTCAAGAGACCCAGTACTTC	CASSEQLAGNTIQETQYF
TRBV3-1/TRBV3-2	-	TRBJ1-2	-	TGTGCCAGCGGACCTACAGGAGAGTATGGCTACACCTTC	CASGPTGEYGYTF
TRBV29-1	TRBD1	TRBJ1-1	-	TGCAGCGGGGGACAGGCGGGAGGCACTGAAGCTTTCTTT	CSGGQAGGTEAFF
TRBV7-9	TRBD1	TRBJ2-7	-	TGTGCCAGCAGCTTAGCACAGGGGGGAGTATCCTACGAGCAGTACTTC	CASSLAQGGVSYEQYF
TRBV7-9	TRBD1	TRBJ2-3	-	TGTGCCAGCAGCTTGACACAGGGGGGAAGCACAGATACGCAGTATTTT	CASSLTQGGSTDTQYF
TRBV6-5	-	TRBJ1-5	-	TGTGCCAGCAGTATTTACCAGGGATCTGATCAGCCCCAGCATTTT	CASSIYQGSDQPQHF
TRBV4-2	-	TRBJ1-2	once	TGTGCCAGCAGCCCGGACAGTTACTATGGCTACACCTTC	CASSPDSYYGYTF
TRBV3-1/TRBV3-2	-	TRBJ2-7	-	TGTGCCAGCAGCGATACTACTAGCCCCCACGAGCAGTACTTC	CASSDTTSPHEQYF
TRBV29-1	TRBD2	TRBJ2-3	-	TGCAGCGTATCGAACCGGGCAGCGGGGGACACAGATACGCAGTATTTT	CSVSNRAAGDTDTQYF
TRBV30	-	TRBJ1-1	-	TGTACCGGGGGGTTATTGAACACTGAAGCTTTCTTT	CTGGLLNTEAFF
TRBV9	TRBD2	TRBJ2-2	-	TGTGCCAGCAGCACTAGCGGGAGTCTGTCCGGGGAGCTGTTTTTT	CASSTSGSLSGELFF
TRBV30	TRBD1	TRBJ1-2	-	TGTGCCTGGAGAGGGACAGGGAAGGGCTACACCTTC	CAWRGTGKGYTF
TRBV2	TRBD1	TRBJ2-5	-	TGTGCCAGCGGGACAGAAGAGACCCAGTACTTC	CASGTEETQYF